What follows are 16 T cell receptor beta chains derived from one specimen sequenced in a study of OX40 agonist ivuxolimab in advanced cancers. Clones were sequenced by immunoSEQ multiplex PCR, and TCRdb holds only the in-frame ones, with some missing. The top ten hold approximately 0.62% of the sample, which has just over 60,000 clones, about 92% seen once. Specimen: CD4+ or CD8+ T cells sorted from blood, collected in a trial of the OX40 agonist ivuxolimab. The receptors here all came from an adult with an advanced solid tumor such as melanoma, head and neck, liver or kidney cancer.

V gene TRBV13 combines with J gene TRBJ2-5; TRBD2 matches 9 bases. In germline, CDR1 is PRHDT, CDR2 FYEKMQ (reference sequence). V shed 1 base and J 4 bases; nucleotides not matched to a gene: 4. This CDR3 is built from 15 residues. The CDR3 nucleotides read TGTGCCAGCAGCTTAGTTGGCGGGAGGGGAGAGACCCAGTACTTC. Translation gives CASSLVGGRGETQYF. The whole variable domain, remainder taken from reference TRBV13 and TRBJ2-5, is AAGVIQSPRHLIKEKRETATLKCYPIPRHDTVYWYQQGPGQDPQFLISFYEKMQSDKGSIPDRFSAQQFSDYHSELNMSSLELGDSALYFCASSLVGGRGETQYFGPGTRLLVL.

This chain uses TRBV5-4 with TRBJ1-1; no clear D. CDR3 length equals 13 residues. V gave up 2 bases and J gave up 1 base, with 6 bases separating them. Germline values: CDR1 SGHNT, CDR2 YYREEE (reference sequence). DNA for the CDR3: TGTGCCAGCAGCTTTAAAGAGAACACTGAAGCTTTCTTT. Translated, it gives CASSFKENTEAFF.

V usage is TRBV25-1 and J usage is TRBJ2-3, with 8 bases that match TRBD2. The V segment lost 1 base and the J segment 6 bases; nucleotides outside the gene matches: 9. Germline CDR1 and CDR2: MGHDK and SYGVNS. This CDR3 is built from 16 residues. The CDR3 bases are TGTGCCAGCAGTGAATCCGGCAGCGGGGGCGGGGATACGCAGTATTTT. Amino acid sequence: CASSESGSGGGDTQYF.

The gene calls are TRBV27 and TRBJ1-1, with D hard to call. Germline V lookup: CDR1 MNHEY, CDR2 SMNVEV (reference sequence). The V end lost 5 bases, the J end lost 7 bases, and 11 bases lay between the germline ends. This CDR3 has 12 amino acids. The CDR3 DNA is TGTGCCAGCAGTCCTATACGTGGTGAAGCTTTCTTT. It is translated as CASSPIRGEAFF.

The chain joins TRBV10-3 to TRBJ1-2, with TRBD1 as a possible D gene (6 bases). The V end lost 8 bases, the J end lost 2 bases, and 15 bases lay between the germline ends. Germline CDR1 is ENHRY and CDR2 is SYGVKD. The CDR3 is 14 residues long. The CDR3: CAIGIKQGNYGYTF. The CDR3 DNA sequence: TGTGCCATCGGGATTAAGCAGGGGAACTATGGCTACACCTTC.

The chain has TRBV5-1 and TRBJ2-7; 7 positions agree with TRBD1. Germline trimming cut 0 bases from V and 5 bases from J; bases unmatched to any gene: 11. The CDR3 spans 16 residues. The germline V gene encodes CDR1 SGHRS and CDR2 YFSETQ. The CDR3 spells CASSLGVRGNVDEQYF. As DNA, the CDR3 is TGCGCCAGCAGCTTGGGGGTCAGGGGGAACGTAGACGAGCAGTACTTC.

The chain has TRBV7-9 and TRBJ2-1, with 10 nucleotides matching TRBD2. Germline CDR1 SEHNR, CDR2 FQNEAQ (reference sequence). After removal of 4 bases from V and 4 bases from J, the junction contained 10 bases not matched to a gene. This CDR3 is built from 17 residues. DNA of the CDR3: TGTGCCAGCAGCTCTACTAGCGGGGTGGTTTTGTACAATGAGCAGTTCTTC. It codes for CASSSTSGVVLYNEQFF.

J is TRBJ2-5 and V is TRBV6-6; TRBD2 aligns across 14 bases. V lost 6 bases, J lost 4 bases, and 7 bases stayed unmatched. The CDR3 loop spans 16 amino acids. Germline loops: CDR1 MNHNY, CDR2 SVGAGI (reference sequence). CDR3: CASSGTSGSLIETQYF. The DNA of the CDR3 is TGTGCCAGCAGCGGGACTAGCGGGAGTCTTATAGAGACCCAGTACTTC.

The V and J genes are TRBV27 and TRBJ2-7, with D tentatively TRBD2 (6 bases). Germline CDR1 is MNHEY and CDR2 is SMNVEV (reference sequence). This CDR3 region has 14 residues. The germline V and J ends were trimmed by 1 base and 5 bases, with 12 bases remaining between them. CDR3 region: CASSLYGERDEQYF. The CDR3 bases are TGTGCCAGCAGTTTATACGGGGAGCGGGACGAGCAGTACTTC.

The chain joins TRBV18 to TRBJ2-5; no clear D gene. The V end lost 1 base, the J end lost 4 bases, and 4 bases lay between the germline ends. CDR1 KGHSH and CDR2 LQKENI come from the germline V gene. This CDR3 region has 12 residues. The CDR3 nucleotides read TGTGCCAGCTCACCACGTGGAGAGACCCAGTACTTC. Encoded protein: CASSPRGETQYF.

The chain carries TRBV28 and TRBJ2-5; 7 nucleotides line up with TRBD2. Germline V gives CDR1 MDHEN, CDR2 SYDVKM. The CDR3 covers 14 residues. J was trimmed by 9 bases and V by 6 bases; bases with no gene match: 13. The CDR3 region is CASRPPGGRGAQYF. CDR3 in DNA: TGTGCCAGCAGACCTCCGGGCGGGAGAGGGGCCCAGTACTTC.

This clone has just one count. The chain joins TRBV7-2 to TRBJ1-5; 9 nucleotides align to TRBD1. Trimming at V came to 5 bases and at J to 3 bases, leaving 2 bases not matched to a gene. The CDR3 contains 14 residues. The germline V gene has CDR1 SGHTA and CDR2 FQGNSA. The CDR3 here is CASSRDRVNQPQHF. DNA for the CDR3: TGTGCCAGCAGCCGGGACAGGGTCAATCAGCCCCAGCATTTT.

This chain connects TRBV9 to TRBJ2-3, with unresolved D. Trimming pared 0 bases from V and 0 bases from J, leaving 2 bases between. The V gene's germline CDR1 is SGDLS and CDR2 YYNGEE. This CDR3 spans 13 amino acids. The CDR3 loop is CASSVVSTDTQYF. The CDR3 nucleotides are TGTGCCAGCAGCGTAGTTAGCACAGATACGCAGTATTTT.

This clone occurred a few times. The CDR3 DNA is TGTGCCAGCAGAAAGACAGGACGTCCTGGCTACACCTTC. Amino acid sequence: CASRKTGRPGYTF. The chain employs TRBV28 and TRBJ1-2, with D perhaps matching TRBD1 (6 bases). V lost 6 bases and J 7 bases, leaving 15 bases between the germline ends. Germline V gives CDR1 MDHEN, CDR2 SYDVKM. The CDR3 is 13 amino acids.

The genes are TRBV11-3 and TRBJ2-7, with D possibly TRBD1 on 5 matching bases. The CDR3 is 14 amino acids. Trimming removed 2 bases at V and 0 bases at J, with 8 bases between. Per the germline V gene, CDR1 is SGHNT and CDR2 is YENEEA. The CDR3: CASSLRQSSYEQYF. CDR3 coding DNA: TGTGCCAGCAGCTTAAGACAGTCCTCCTACGAGCAGTACTTC.

The V gene is TRBV6-5, the J gene TRBJ2-7; 10 positions agree with TRBD1. Germline loops: CDR1 MNHEY, CDR2 SVGAGI. The CDR3 has 14 amino acids. The J segment lost 3 bases and the V segment lost 5 bases, leaving 4 bases of the junction unmatched. This CDR3 is CASSPTGGYYEQYF. CDR3 sequence (DNA): TGTGCCAGCAGTCCGACAGGGGGCTACTACGAGCAGTACTTC.